These 19 T cell receptor beta chains share one sample of origin, sequenced in a study of PD-1 blockade in classical Hodgkin lymphoma. Generated by immunoSEQ multiplex PCR, the TCRdb table keeps only in-frame clones and is missing some. The repertoire holds 30,000 to 35,000 clones, with roughly four fifths as singletons. Following autologous stem cell transplantation, relapse occurred in every patient, and exposure to brentuximab vedotin varied. Sequencing was performed on peripheral blood mononuclear cells (PBMCs), taken at baseline. The source of these receptors is a human donor with classical Hodgkin lymphoma.

Comment on this clone: One junction end disagrees with the germline gene, perhaps due to a read error. CDR3 nucleotides: TGTGCTAGCAGCCTCGGGACTAGCGGGGACAATGAGCAGTTCTTC. Protein: CASSLGTSGDNEQFF. The J gene is TRBJ2-1, the V gene TRBV7-7, with TRBD2 matching 13 bases. In germline, CDR1 is SSHAT, CDR2 FNYEAQ (reference sequence). The CDR3 loop spans 15 amino acids.

The V and J genes are TRBV11-1 and TRBJ1-1; 9 bases match TRBD1. V lost 1 base and J lost 11; bases outside the gene matches: 14. Germline V gene data show CDR1 as SGHAT and CDR2 as FQDESV (reference sequence). The CDR3 totals 16 residues. CDR3 loop: CASSLGLSGTGLRAFF. CDR3 sequence (DNA): TGTGCCAGCAGCTTAGGACTGTCCGGGACAGGGCTCCGGGCTTTCTTT.

This clone was observed a single time. CDR3 sequence reads: CASSPGHPVNYEQYF. The CDR3 DNA sequence: TGTGCCAGCTCACCCGGACATCCAGTCAACTACGAGCAGTACTTC. The chain is built from TRBV18 and TRBJ2-7; a possible D gene is TRBD1 (5 bases). V was trimmed by 3 bases and J by 3 bases, leaving 15 bases between them. The CDR3 has 15 amino acids. Germline V gives CDR1 KGHSH, CDR2 LQKENI.

The CDR3 bases are TGTGCCAGCAGCACAGCGGGGGAAGTCTTTGGGGGATATGGCTACACCTTC. Amino acids: CASSTAGEVFGGYGYTF. The chain employs TRBV5-4 and TRBJ1-2; D is perhaps TRBD1 (5 bases). CDR1 is SGHNT and CDR2 is YYREEE in the germline V gene (reference sequence). The CDR3 runs to 17 residues. Trimming pared 4 bases from V and 5 bases from J, leaving 24 bases between.

This clone showed up just once. The rearrangement joins TRBV19 to TRBJ1-2; 7 nucleotides align to TRBD1. The CDR3 has 14 residues. Germline CDR1 reads LNHDA; CDR2 reads SQIVND (reference sequence). After removal of 5 bases from V and 5 bases from J, the junction contained 8 bases not matched to a gene. CDR3 sequence: CASSPDRAEYGYTF. The CDR3 coding sequence is TGTGCCAGTAGTCCCGACAGGGCCGAATATGGCTACACCTTC.

This chain connects TRBV4-3 to TRBJ1-2, with D uncertain. Looked up from germline, CDR1 is LGHNA and CDR2 is YSLEER. Trimming pared 0 bases from V and 2 bases from J, leaving 10 bases between. The CDR3 sequence is 15 residues long. DNA for the CDR3: TGCGCCAGCAGCCAAGAGGCTCTCGGGAACTATGGCTACACCTTC. This sequence encodes CASSQEALGNYGYTF.

The chain combines TRBV9 with TRBJ2-2; TRBD1 might be the D (6 bases). This CDR3 is 14 amino acids long. V shed 4 bases and J shed 2 bases, with 9 bases lying between them. In germline, CDR1 is SGDLS, CDR2 YYNGEE. This CDR3 reads CASSYRVNTGELFF. CDR3 bases: TGTGCCAGCAGCTACAGGGTAAACACCGGGGAGCTGTTTTTT.

The J gene is TRBJ1-2, the V gene TRBV12-5; no firm D call. This CDR3 is 12 amino acids long. V lost 7 bases, J lost 0 bases, and 6 bases lay in between. Germline loops: CDR1 LGHNT, CDR2 FRNRAP. The CDR3 is CASAPSNYGYTF. The CDR3 nucleotides are TGTGCTAGTGCTCCCTCTAACTATGGCTACACCTTC.

This chain joins TRBV11-3 and TRBJ2-2; 8 nucleotides agree with TRBD1. Germline values: CDR1 SGHNT, CDR2 YENEEA. The CDR3 is 15 amino acids. V was pared by 6 bases and J by 4 bases, with 7 bases of the junction left unmatched. CDR3 loop: CASSFRTGSTGELFF. CDR3 DNA sequence: TGTGCCAGCAGTTTCAGGACAGGGTCCACCGGGGAGCTGTTTTTT.

Notes on this clone: Given a much more abundant clone one base away, this may be a read error. The same CDR3 also results from other DNA sequences found in this sample. The chain couples TRBV19 to TRBJ1-6; no reliable D call. The CDR3 covers 16 residues. Germline CDR1 is LNHDA and CDR2 is SQIVND (reference sequence). CDR3 sequence (DNA): TGTGCCAGCAGTATTGGTCCAGGTAGTTGGGGTTCACCCCTCCACTTT. Its translation: CASSIGPGSWGSPLHF.

The rearrangement links TRBV5-4 to TRBJ1-2; 7 nucleotides align to TRBD1. Germline CDR1 reads SGHNT; CDR2 reads YYREEE (reference sequence). CDR3 length: 13 residues. V dropped 4 bases and J dropped 5; count of bases not matched to a gene: 5. The CDR3 sequence is CASSPGQEYGYTF. The CDR3 region has the DNA TGTGCCAGCAGCCCTGGACAGGAGTATGGCTACACCTTC.

The J gene is TRBJ2-3, the V gene TRBV14; a weak D match, TRBD2 (6 bases). Germline V lookup: CDR1 SGHDN, CDR2 FVKESK. The CDR3 loop spans 13 amino acids. Trimming shortened V by 3 bases and J by 6 bases, and 10 bases separated the two germline ends. The CDR3 loop is CASSQGLWDTQYF. CDR3 nucleotide sequence: TGTGCCAGCAGCCAGGGACTCTGGGATACGCAGTATTTT.

The chain employs TRBV30 and TRBJ1-2; 8 bases match TRBD1. The CDR3 spans 14 residues. Germline V lookup: CDR1 GTSNPN, CDR2 SVGIG (reference sequence). After removal of 3 bases from V and 5 bases from J, the junction contained 8 bases not matched to a gene. The DNA of the CDR3 is TGTGCCTGGAGGCGGACAGGGCGGGAGTATGGCTACACCTTC. Translation gives CAWRRTGREYGYTF.

CDR3 bases: TGTGCCAGCACCACGGGACAGGCCTTCTACAATGAGCAGTTCTTC. Its protein product is CASTTGQAFYNEQFF. The V gene is TRBV6-5, the J gene TRBJ2-1; TRBD1 agrees at 8 bases. Germline assignment: CDR1 MNHEY and CDR2 SVGAGI. The CDR3 is 15 residues long. The V and J ends lost 7 bases and 3 bases, in that order; junction bases with no gene match: 8.

The chain carries TRBV7-2 and TRBJ2-5; no firm D call. The CDR3 sequence is 14 residues long. The germline V gene encodes CDR1 SGHTA and CDR2 FQGNSA. V was shortened by 1 base and J by 2 bases, with 8 bases between the two germline ends. The CDR3 loop is CASSLEVGQETQYF. DNA of the CDR3: TGTGCCAGCAGCTTAGAGGTGGGACAAGAGACCCAGTACTTC.

The chain uses TRBV30 and TRBJ1-2; D remains ambiguous. The germline V gene has CDR1 GTSNPN and CDR2 SVGIG (reference sequence). V was pared by 0 bases and J by 4 bases, with 6 bases between. The CDR3 covers 12 residues. The CDR3 DNA is TGTGCCTGGAGTGTAACAGTCTATGGCTACACCTTC. Its translation is CAWSVTVYGYTF.

This rearrangement joins TRBV7-3 to TRBJ2-1; D ambiguous. Germline V gene data show CDR1 as SGHTA and CDR2 as FQGTGA. The CDR3 runs to 14 residues. V was pared by 2 bases and J by 2 bases, with 7 bases between. In DNA, the CDR3 is TGTGCCAGCAGCTTAGACCCTACCTACAATGAGCAGTTCTTC. Amino acids: CASSLDPTYNEQFF.

The rearrangement links TRBV19 to TRBJ1-5; 7 positions match TRBD1. The J segment lost 4 bases and the V segment lost 5 bases, leaving 2 bases of the junction unmatched. There are 13 residues in the CDR3. The V gene's germline CDR1 is LNHDA and CDR2 SQIVND (reference sequence). The CDR3 sequence: CASSRQGNQPQHF. The CDR3 DNA follows: TGTGCCAGTAGTCGACAGGGTAATCAGCCCCAGCATTTT. The whole variable domain, filled in from reference TRBV19 and TRBJ1-5, reads DGGITQSPKYLFRKEGQNVTLSCEQNLNHDAMYWYRQDPGQGLRLIYYSQIVNDFQKGDIAEGYSVSREKKESFPLTVTSAQKNPTAFYLCASSRQGNQPQHFGDGTRLSIL.

V is TRBV7-9 and J is TRBJ2-7; D is possibly TRBD1 (5 bases). The CDR3 consists of 13 residues. V was pared by 3 bases and J by 0 bases, with 6 bases between. Per germline, CDR1 SEHNR and CDR2 FQNEAQ (reference sequence). CDR3 residues: CASSFDSSYEQYF. CDR3 DNA sequence: TGTGCCAGCAGCTTCGACAGCTCCTACGAGCAGTACTTC.